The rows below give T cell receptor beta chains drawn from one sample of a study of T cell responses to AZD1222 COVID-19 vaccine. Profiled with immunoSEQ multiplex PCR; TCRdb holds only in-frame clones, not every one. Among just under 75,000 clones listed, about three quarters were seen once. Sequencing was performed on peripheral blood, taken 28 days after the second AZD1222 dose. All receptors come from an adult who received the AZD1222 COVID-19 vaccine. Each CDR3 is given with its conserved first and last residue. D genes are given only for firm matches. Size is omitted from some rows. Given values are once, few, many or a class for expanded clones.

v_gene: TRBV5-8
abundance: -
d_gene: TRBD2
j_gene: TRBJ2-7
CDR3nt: TGTGCCAGCAGCCCCTGGAGCGGGGGGGCTAATTACGAGCAGTACTTC
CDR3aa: CASSPWSGGANYEQYF

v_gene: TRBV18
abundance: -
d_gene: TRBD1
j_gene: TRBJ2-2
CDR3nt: TGTGCCAGCTCACCAGGGACAGGGAACACCGGGGAGCTGTTTTTT
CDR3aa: CASSPGTGNTGELFF

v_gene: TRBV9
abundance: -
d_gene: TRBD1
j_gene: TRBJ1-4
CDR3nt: TGTGCCAGCAGCGTAGCGGGAGGACAGGGTTATGAAAAACTGTTTTTT
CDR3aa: CASSVAGGQGYEKLFF

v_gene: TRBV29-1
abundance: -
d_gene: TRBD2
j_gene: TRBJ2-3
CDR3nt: TGCAGCGTTGACGCTAGCGGGGTTTTTACAGATACGCAGTATTTT
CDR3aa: CSVDASGVFTDTQYF

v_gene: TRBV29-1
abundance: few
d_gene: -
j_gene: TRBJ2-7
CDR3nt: TGCAGCGTTACGACACTGGCCTACGAGCAGTACTTC
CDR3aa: CSVTTLAYEQYF

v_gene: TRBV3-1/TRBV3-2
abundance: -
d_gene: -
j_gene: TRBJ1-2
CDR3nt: TGTGCCAGCAGCCAAGTCGCGGGGGGAAGCAACTATGGCTACACCTTC
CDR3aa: CASSQVAGGSNYGYTF

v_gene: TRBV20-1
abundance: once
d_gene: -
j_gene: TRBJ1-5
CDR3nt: TGCAGTGCTAGTAATAATCAGCCCCAGCATTTT
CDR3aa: CSASNNQPQHF

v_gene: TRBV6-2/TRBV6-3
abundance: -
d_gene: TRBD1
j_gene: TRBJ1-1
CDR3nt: TGTGCCAGCACCCCGAACAGGGGCCGAGCTGAAGCTTTCTTT
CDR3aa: CASTPNRGRAEAFF

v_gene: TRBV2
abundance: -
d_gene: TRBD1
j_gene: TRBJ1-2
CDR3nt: TGTGCCAGCAGTGGGGGGGGACAGGAAATCTATGGCTACACCTTC
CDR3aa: CASSGGGQEIYGYTF

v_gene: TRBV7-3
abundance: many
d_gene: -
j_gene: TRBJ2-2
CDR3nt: TGTGCCAGCAGCGAAACCGGGACCGGGGAGCTGTTTTTT
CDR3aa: CASSETGTGELFF

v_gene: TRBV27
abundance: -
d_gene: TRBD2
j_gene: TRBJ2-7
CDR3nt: TGTGCCAGCAGTTTATCGGCCGGGGGGACTTCCTACGAGCAGTACTTC
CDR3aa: CASSLSAGGTSYEQYF

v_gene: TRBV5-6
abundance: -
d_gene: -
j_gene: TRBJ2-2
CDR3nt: TGTGCCAGCAGCTTGTGGTCAGCGAACACCGGGGAGCTGTTTTTT
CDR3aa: CASSLWSANTGELFF

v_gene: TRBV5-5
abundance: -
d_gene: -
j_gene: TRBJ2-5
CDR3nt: TGTGCCAGCAGCTTCTCCCCGGAAGAGACCCAGTACTTC
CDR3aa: CASSFSPEETQYF

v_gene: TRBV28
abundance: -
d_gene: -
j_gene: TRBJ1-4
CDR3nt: TGTGCCAGCAGCCTCCCTGAAGCTCGGGAACGCGAAAAACTGTTTTTT
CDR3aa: CASSLPEAREREKLFF

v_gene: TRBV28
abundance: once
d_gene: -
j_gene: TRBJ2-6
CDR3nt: TGTGCCAGCAGTTTCGGTGGGGCCAACGTCCTGACTTTC
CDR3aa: CASSFGGANVLTF

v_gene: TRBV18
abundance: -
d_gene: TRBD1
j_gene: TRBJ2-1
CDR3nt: TGTGCCAGCTCACCTAATGAGGGGGCGCAGAATGAGCAGTTCTTC
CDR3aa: CASSPNEGAQNEQFF

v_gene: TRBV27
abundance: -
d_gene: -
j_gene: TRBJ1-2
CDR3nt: TGTGCCAGCCCAGGGATCGGCTATGGCTACACCTTC
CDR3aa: CASPGIGYGYTF